The clone carrying this T cell receptor (beta chain) was detected a few times. CDR1 and CDR2 from the germline V gene are SGHTA and FQGNSA. Trimming pared 5 bases from V and 2 bases from J, leaving 17 bases between. There are 16 residues in the CDR3. Unique molecular identifiers tagged the TCRbeta library. MiXCR, applied by TCRdb to the PCR reads, yields one record per CDR3 protein. The data hold roughly 670,000 distinct CDR3 sequences, with about an eighth observed a single time. The data originate from a study of T-cell reconstitution after alpha-beta-depleted transplantation in children. The TCR sequence derives from a girl aged 2-10 years with congenital amegakaryocytic thrombocytopenia, due to receive a stem cell transplant. The chain links TRBV7-2 to TRBJ2-3; the D is unclear. Sequenced material: PBMCs, taken before TCRalphabeta/CD19-depleted stem cell transplant. The CDR3 bases are TGTGCCAGCAGCCCGACCCCCACAATCAACACAGATACGCAGTATTTT. Its translation is CASSPTPTINTDTQYF. Full variable domain (missing parts from reference TRBV7-2 and TRBJ2-3): GAGVSQSPSNKVTEKGKDVELRCDPISGHTALYWYRQSLGQGLEFLIYFQGNSAPDKSGLPSDRFSAERTGGSVSTLTIQRTQQEDSAVYLCASSPTPTINTDTQYFGPGTRLTVL.